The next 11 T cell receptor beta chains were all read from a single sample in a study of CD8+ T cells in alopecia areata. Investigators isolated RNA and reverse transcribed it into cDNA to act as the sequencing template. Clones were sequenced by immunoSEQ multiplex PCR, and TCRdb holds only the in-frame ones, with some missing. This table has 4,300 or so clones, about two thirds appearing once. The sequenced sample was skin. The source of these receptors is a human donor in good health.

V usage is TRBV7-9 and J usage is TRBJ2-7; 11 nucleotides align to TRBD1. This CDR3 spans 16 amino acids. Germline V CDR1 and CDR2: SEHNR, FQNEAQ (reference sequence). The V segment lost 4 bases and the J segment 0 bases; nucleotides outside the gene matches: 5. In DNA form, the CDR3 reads TGTGCCAGCAGCTCACTGGACAGGGGGCTCTCCTACGAGCAGTACTTC. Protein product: CASSSLDRGLSYEQYF.

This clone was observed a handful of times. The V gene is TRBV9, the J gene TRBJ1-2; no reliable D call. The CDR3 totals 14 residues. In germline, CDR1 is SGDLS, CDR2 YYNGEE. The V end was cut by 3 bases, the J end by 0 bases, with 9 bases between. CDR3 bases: TGTGCCAGCAGCGACGGGCTAGCTAACTATGGCTACACCTTC. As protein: CASSDGLANYGYTF.

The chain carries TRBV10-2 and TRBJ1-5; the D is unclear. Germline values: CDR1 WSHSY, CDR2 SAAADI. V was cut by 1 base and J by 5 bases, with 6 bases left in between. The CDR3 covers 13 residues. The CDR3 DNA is TGCGCCAGCAGTGAGTGGGTTCATCAGCCCCAGCATTTT. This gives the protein CASSEWVHQPQHF.

The DNA of the CDR3 is TGCGCCAGCAGCCTGGAAGGGGATTATAGCAATCAGCCCCAGCATTTT. Amino acid sequence: CASSLEGDYSNQPQHF. This chain joins TRBV4-1 and TRBJ1-5, with D possibly being TRBD1 (5 bases). V lost 4 bases, J lost 0 bases, and 13 bases lay in between. In germline, CDR1 is MGHRA, CDR2 YSYEKL. The CDR3 has 16 amino acids.

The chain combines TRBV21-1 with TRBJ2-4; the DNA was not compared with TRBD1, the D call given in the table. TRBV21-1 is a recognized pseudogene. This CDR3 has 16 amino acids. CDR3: CASSPRDRRVKTIQYF. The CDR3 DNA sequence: TGTGCCAGCAGCCCCCGGGACAGGAGGGTCAAAACCATTCAGTACTTC.

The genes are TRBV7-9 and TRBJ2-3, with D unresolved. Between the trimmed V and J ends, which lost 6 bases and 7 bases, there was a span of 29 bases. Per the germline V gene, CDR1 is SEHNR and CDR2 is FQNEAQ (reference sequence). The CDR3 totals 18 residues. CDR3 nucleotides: TGTGCCAGCAGTCTAACCCTATACTATTCCGGCCCCCCGCATACGCAGTATTTT. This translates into CASSLTLYYSGPPHTQYF.

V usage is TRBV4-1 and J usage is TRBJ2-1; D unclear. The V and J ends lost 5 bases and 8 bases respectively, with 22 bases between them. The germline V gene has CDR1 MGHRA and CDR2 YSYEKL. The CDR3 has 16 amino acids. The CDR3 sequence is CASSTQAGRSLDEQFF. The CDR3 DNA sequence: TGCGCCAGCAGCACCCAGGCAGGCCGGTCTTTGGATGAGCAGTTCTTC.

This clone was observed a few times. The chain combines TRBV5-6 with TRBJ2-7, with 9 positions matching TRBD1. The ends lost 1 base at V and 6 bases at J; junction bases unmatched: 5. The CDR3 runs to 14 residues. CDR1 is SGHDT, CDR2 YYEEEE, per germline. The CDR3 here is CASSLKGQGGEQYF. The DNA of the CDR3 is TGTGCCAGCAGCTTGAAGGGACAGGGTGGCGAGCAGTACTTC.

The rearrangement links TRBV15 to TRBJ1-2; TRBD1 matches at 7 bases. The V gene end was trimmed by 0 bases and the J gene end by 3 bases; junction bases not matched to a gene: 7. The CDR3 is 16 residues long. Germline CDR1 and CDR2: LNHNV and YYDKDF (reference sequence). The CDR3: CATSRETAGGHYGYTF. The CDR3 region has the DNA TGTGCCACCAGCAGAGAAACGGCAGGGGGACACTATGGCTACACCTTC.

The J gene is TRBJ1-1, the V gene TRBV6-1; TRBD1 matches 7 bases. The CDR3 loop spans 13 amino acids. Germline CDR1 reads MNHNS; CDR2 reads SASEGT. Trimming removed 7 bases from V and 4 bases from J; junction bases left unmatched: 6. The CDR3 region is CASNDRAGTEAFF. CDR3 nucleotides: TGTGCCAGCAACGACAGGGCGGGCACTGAAGCTTTCTTT.

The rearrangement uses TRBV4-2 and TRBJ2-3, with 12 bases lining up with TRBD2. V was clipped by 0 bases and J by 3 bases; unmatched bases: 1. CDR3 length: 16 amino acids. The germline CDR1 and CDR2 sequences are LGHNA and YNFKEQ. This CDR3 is CASSQDLAGGTDTQYF. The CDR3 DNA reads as TGTGCCAGCAGCCAAGATCTAGCGGGAGGGACAGATACGCAGTATTTT.